Each of the 8 T cell receptor beta chains below was sequenced from the same sample in a study of T-cell memory formation after mild COVID-19. One entry per CDR3 protein, called by TCRdb with MiXCR from the 5' RACE reads. The table has about 340,000 distinct CDR3 sequences, approximately 12% seen once. What was sequenced was PBMCs or a T cell subset sorted from them (not recorded which). These TCRs come from a man aged 18 to 30 who had mild COVID-19 (a few samples of this study predate the infection). Cell type and time point are not known.

Only a few counts were recorded for this clonotype. V gene TRBV25-1 combines with J gene TRBJ1-1, with D maybe TRBD1 (5 bases). Trimming stripped 4 bases from V and 3 bases from J, with 9 bases between. CDR3 length equals 13 residues. CDR1 is MGHDK, CDR2 SYGVNS, per germline. CDR3 region: CASSGTGYTEAFF. In nucleotides, the CDR3 is TGTGCCAGCAGTGGCACAGGATACACTGAAGCTTTCTTT.

The V call is TRBV7-3, the J call TRBJ2-3; 9 positions agree with TRBD2. In germline, CDR1 is SGHTA, CDR2 FQGTGA. The CDR3 totals 17 residues. V was pared by 0 bases and J by 4 bases, with 8 bases of the junction left unmatched. The CDR3: CASSLTSGGLPSDTQYF. The CDR3 DNA reads as TGTGCCAGCAGCTTAACTAGCGGGGGTCTTCCGTCAGATACGCAGTATTTT.

The chain links TRBV4-3 to TRBJ2-3; 10 nucleotides line up with TRBD2. Unmatched junction bases numbered 13, after V lost 4 bases and J lost 6 bases. Per the germline V gene, CDR1 is LGHNA and CDR2 is YSLEER. The CDR3 is 17 amino acids. CDR3 region: CASSRDGPSGRGDTQYF. DNA of the CDR3: TGCGCCAGCAGCCGAGATGGGCCTAGCGGGAGAGGGGATACGCAGTATTTT.

The chain uses TRBV7-2 and TRBJ2-5, with a possible D match to TRBD2 (6 bases). CDR3 length equals 18 residues. Trimming removed 0 bases from V and 5 bases from J, with 22 bases in between. Germline assignment: CDR1 SGHTA and CDR2 FQGNSA. The CDR3 bases are TGTGCCAGCAGCTTAGCCGGGACCGTGTTCAGCCGGGGGGAGACCCAGTACTTC. Translated: CASSLAGTVFSRGETQYF.

This clonotype was counted many times. The V and J genes are TRBV5-1 and TRBJ2-7, with D perhaps matching TRBD1 (5 bases). The CDR3 totals 15 residues. CDR1 is SGHRS and CDR2 is YFSETQ in the germline V gene. Between the trimmed V and J ends, which lost 3 bases and 0 bases, there was a span of 13 bases. The CDR3 spells CASSWGLQSSYEQYF. CDR3 DNA: TGCGCCAGCAGCTGGGGCCTTCAGAGCTCCTACGAGCAGTACTTC.

The CDR3, as DNA: TGCGCCAGCAGGTCCGGGACAGGGCAGCTCGTACAAGAGACCCAGTACTTC. Translation gives CASRSGTGQLVQETQYF. The gene calls are TRBV5-1 and TRBJ2-5; 9 nucleotides line up with TRBD1. Germline trimming cut 5 bases from V and 2 bases from J; bases unmatched to any gene: 13. CDR1 is SGHRS and CDR2 is YFSETQ in the germline V gene. CDR3 size: 17 residues.

This clonotype was seen a few times. V gene TRBV18 combines with J gene TRBJ1-1; no reliable D call. Germline V lookup: CDR1 KGHSH, CDR2 LQKENI. The CDR3 spans 15 residues. V was clipped by 0 bases and J by 5 bases, with 13 bases between them. CDR3 in DNA: TGTGCCAGCTCACCACCATGGGCAGGCGGGACTGAAGCTTTCTTT. Translation gives CASSPPWAGGTEAFF.

The rearrangement uses TRBV7-9 and TRBJ2-7, with D perhaps assigned TRBD1 or TRBD2 (7 bases each). V dropped 5 bases and J dropped 2 bases, with 19 bases sitting between them. CDR3 length equals 16 residues. CDR1 SEHNR and CDR2 FQNEAQ come from the germline V gene (reference sequence). CDR3 coding DNA: TGTGCCAGCAGCGATACACGGGGGGACAGAGCCTACGAGCAGTACGTC. This gives the protein CASSDTRGDRAYEQYV.